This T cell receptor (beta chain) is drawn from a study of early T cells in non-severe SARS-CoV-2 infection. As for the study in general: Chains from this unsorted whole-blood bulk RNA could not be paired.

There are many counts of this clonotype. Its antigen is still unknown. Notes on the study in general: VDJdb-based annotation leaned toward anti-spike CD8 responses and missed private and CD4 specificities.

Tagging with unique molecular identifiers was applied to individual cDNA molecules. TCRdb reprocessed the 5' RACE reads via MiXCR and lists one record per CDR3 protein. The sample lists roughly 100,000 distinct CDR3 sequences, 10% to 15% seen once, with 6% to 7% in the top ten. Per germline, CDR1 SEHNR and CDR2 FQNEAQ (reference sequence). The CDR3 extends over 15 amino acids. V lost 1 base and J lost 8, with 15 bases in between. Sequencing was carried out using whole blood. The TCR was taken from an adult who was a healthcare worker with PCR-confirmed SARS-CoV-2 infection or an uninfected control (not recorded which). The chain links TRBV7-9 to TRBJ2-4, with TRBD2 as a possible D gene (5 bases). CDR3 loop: CASSLVVLDGDIQYF. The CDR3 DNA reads TGTGCCAGCAGCTTAGTAGTACTAGATGGAGACATTCAGTACTTC.